Sequencing of this TCR beta chain was carried out in a study of T cell responses to AZD1222 COVID-19 vaccine (dated by TCRdb to the early 2020s). For the wider study: TCR sequencing was performed for fewer than 250 trial participants, of whom around 210 were given two doses of AZD1222 and around 25 were given two doses of MenACWY control vaccine. Trial participants were enrolled by age into subgroups of 18-55, 56-69 and 70-plus years, and 148, 28 and 57 TCR-sequenced participants, respectively, were included in these subgroups.

In light of the paper, this sample's time point label describes: about 28 days (+/-7) after the second vaccine dose. Because spike-specific TCR depth and breadth did not differ between the two schedules, AZD1222 recipients who got a second dose at roughly 4 weeks were pooled with those who got a second dose at roughly 12 weeks. Vaccinee samples were obtained from the UK trials COV001 and COV002, which included a single-blind randomized controlled phase 2/3 trial of AZD1222 (ChAdOx1 nCoV-19) in healthy adults. Trial participant PBMC samples were collected at day 0 and day 28 after the second dose for TCRbeta chain sequencing. The CDR3, from cysteine to phenylalanine, totals 14 residues. CDR3 DNA is the only sequence kept; it has 42 bases, read in frame from the first base. Sequences SGHVS (CDR1) and FQNEAQ (CDR2) are obtained from the germline V gene. V and J lose 6 bases and 4 bases, and a span of 13 bases separates them.

The CDR3 regions of human TCRbeta chains were analyzed by immunosequencing. The paper's data handling went like this. TCRs in the repertoires were matched against a reference library of SARS-CoV-2-specific TCRs that had been generated with the MIRA antigen-specificity platform. Breadth meant the fraction of unique TCRs that were SARS-CoV-2-associated, whereas depth meant the fraction of total T cells that were SARS-CoV-2-associated. Using the MIRA data, each spike-specific TCR was assigned both to the spike region to which the TCR was reactive and to a CD4 or CD8 class. Log10-transformed breadth and depth values were compared by one-way ANOVA with Sidak's multiple comparisons tests. The immuneACCESS repertoire file appears here via TCRdb, limited to in-frame rearrangements. These files lack a portion of the clones; in checked studies, under half of the deficit traces to unresolved V genes, and the cause of the others is not known. V, J and clone size derive from that table, while D and trimming were established from the DNA sequence. Counted in this sample were approximately 89,000 clones; 90% of them appeared once. The top ten constitute approximately 5% of the sample.

The full study reports these points: Reportedly, almost half of the unique spike-specific TCRs recognized epitopes lying outside the regions that are mutated in the B.1.351 and B.1.1.7 variants. The 56-69-year group was small, and its depth increase did not reach significance, likely because of low power. Participants were mostly white British and included more females than males, and it was suggested by the authors that clonal diversity may have been underestimated. Conclusions about previously exposed vaccinees are limited because only five to seven AZD1222 recipients were SARS-CoV-2 seropositive at baseline. CD4 TCRs associated with the vaccine covered the entire spike protein, and the dominant responses were in regions 160-218 and 743-854. After two AZD1222 doses, both the breadth and the depth of spike-specific TCRs were significantly higher than at day 0 and than in MenACWY recipients. Because no day 14 peak-response samples were available, repertoires were characterized only after the peak T cell response.

On this clone itself: Its antigen is unknown. No much larger clone is present one base from it, and per-base qualities are unavailable.

The rearrangement combines TRBV7-8 with TRBJ2-1; the D gene lacks a confident call. The input for sequencing was peripheral blood, taken 28 days after the second AZD1222 dose. The TCR was taken from an adult who received the AZD1222 COVID-19 vaccine. The CDR3 reads CASSDLVSYNEQFF. The nucleotides are TGTGCCAGCAGTGATCTAGTCTCGTACAATGAGCAGTTCTTC.